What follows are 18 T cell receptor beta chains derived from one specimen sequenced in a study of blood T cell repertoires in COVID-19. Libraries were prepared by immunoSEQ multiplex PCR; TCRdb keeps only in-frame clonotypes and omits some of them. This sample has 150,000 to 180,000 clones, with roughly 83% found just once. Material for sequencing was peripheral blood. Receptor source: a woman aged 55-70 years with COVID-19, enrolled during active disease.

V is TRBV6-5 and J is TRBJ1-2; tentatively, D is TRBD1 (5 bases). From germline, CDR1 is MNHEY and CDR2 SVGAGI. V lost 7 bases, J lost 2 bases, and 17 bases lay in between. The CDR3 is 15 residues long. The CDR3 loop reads CASTSRRAGNYGYTF. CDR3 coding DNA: TGTGCCAGCACTTCGAGGCGAGCAGGGAACTATGGCTACACCTTC.

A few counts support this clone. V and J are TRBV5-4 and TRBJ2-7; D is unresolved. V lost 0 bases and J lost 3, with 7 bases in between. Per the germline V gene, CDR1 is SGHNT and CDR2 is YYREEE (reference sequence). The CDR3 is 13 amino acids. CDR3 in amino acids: CASSLEESYEQYF. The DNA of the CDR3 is TGTGCCAGCAGCTTGGAGGAGAGCTACGAGCAGTACTTC. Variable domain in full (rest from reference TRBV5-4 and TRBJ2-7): ETGVTQSPTHLIKTRGQQVTLRCSSQSGHNTVSWYQQALGQGPQFIFQYYREEENGRGNFPPRFSGLQFPNYSSELNVNALELDDSALYLCASSLEESYEQYFGPGTRLTVT.

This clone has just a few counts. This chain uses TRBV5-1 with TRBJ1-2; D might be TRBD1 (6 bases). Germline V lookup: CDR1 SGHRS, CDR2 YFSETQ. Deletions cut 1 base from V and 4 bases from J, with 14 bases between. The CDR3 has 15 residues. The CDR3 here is CASSLNPQGSYGYTF. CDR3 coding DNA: TGCGCCAGCAGCTTGAACCCGCAGGGGTCCTATGGCTACACCTTC. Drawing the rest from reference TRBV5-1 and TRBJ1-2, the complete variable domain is KAGVTQTPRYLIKTRGQQVTLSCSPISGHRSVSWYQQTPGQGLQFLFEYFSETQRNKGNFPGRFSGRQFSNSRSEMNVSTLELGDSALYLCASSLNPQGSYGYTFGSGTRLTVV.

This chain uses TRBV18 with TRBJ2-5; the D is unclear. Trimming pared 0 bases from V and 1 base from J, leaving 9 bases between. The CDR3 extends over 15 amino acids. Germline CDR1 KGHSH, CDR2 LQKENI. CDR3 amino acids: CASSPPQGVQETQYF. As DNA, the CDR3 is TGTGCCAGCTCACCACCTCAAGGAGTCCAAGAGACCCAGTACTTC.

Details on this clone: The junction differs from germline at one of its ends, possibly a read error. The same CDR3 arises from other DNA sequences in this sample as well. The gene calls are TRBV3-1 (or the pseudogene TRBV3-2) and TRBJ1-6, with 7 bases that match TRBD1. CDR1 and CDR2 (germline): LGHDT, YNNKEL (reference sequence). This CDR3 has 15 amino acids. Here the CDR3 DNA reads TGTGCCAGCAGCCAAGATCTAGGGACAGCTTCACCTCTCCACTTT. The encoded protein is CASSQDLGTASPLHF.

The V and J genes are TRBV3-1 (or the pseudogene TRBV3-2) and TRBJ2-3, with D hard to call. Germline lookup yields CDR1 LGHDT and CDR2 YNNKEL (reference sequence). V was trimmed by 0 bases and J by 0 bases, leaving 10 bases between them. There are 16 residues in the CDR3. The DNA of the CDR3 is TGTGCCAGCAGCCAAGATCGCGATCACAGCACAGATACGCAGTATTTT. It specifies CASSQDRDHSTDTQYF.

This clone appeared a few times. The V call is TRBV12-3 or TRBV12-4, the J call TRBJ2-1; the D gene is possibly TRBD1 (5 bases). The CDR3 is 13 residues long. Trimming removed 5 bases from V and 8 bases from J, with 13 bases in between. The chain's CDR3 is CASSPDRGYEQFF. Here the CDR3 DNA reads TGTGCCAGCAGTCCCGACAGAGGATATGAGCAGTTCTTC.

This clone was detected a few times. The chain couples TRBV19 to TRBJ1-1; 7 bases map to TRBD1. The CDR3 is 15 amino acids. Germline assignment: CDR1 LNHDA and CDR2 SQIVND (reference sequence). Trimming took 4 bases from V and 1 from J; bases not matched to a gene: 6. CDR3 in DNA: TGTGCCAGTAGTACGCGGGACAGAAAGAACACTGAAGCTTTCTTT. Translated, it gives CASSTRDRKNTEAFF.

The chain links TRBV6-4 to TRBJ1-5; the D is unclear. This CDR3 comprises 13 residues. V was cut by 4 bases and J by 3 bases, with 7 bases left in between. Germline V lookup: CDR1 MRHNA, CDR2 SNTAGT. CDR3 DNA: TGTGCCAGCAGTGTCGGGGTCAATCAGCCCCAGCATTTT. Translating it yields CASSVGVNQPQHF.

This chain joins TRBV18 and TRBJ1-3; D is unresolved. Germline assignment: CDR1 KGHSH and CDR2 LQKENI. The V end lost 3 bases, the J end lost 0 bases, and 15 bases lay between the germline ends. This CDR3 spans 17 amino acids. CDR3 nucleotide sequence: TGTGCCAGCTCACCCTTAAAGCTTCCAGGCTCTGGAAACACCATATATTTT. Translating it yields CASSPLKLPGSGNTIYF.

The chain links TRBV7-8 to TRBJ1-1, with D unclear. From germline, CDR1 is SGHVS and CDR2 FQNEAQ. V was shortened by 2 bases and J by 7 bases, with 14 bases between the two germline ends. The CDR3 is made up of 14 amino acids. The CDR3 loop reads CASSLSRQDFEAFF. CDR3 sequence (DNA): TGTGCCAGCAGCTTATCTCGTCAGGACTTTGAAGCTTTCTTT.

The CDR3 DNA follows: TGTGCCAGCAATCCAGACAGGGGGACTTACTATGGCTACACCTTC. It translates to CASNPDRGTYYGYTF. The V gene is TRBV2, the J gene TRBJ1-2, with 9 bases aligning to TRBD1. J was trimmed by 3 bases and V by 7 bases; bases with no gene match: 9. CDR1 and CDR2 (germline): SNHLY, FYNNEI. The CDR3 is made up of 15 amino acids. Drawing the rest from reference TRBV2 and TRBJ1-2, the complete variable domain is EPEVTQTPSHQVTQMGQEVILRCVPISNHLYFYWYRQILGQKVEFLVSFYNNEISEKSEIFDDQFSVERPDGSNFTLKIRSTKLEDSAMYFCASNPDRGTYYGYTFGSGTRLTVV.

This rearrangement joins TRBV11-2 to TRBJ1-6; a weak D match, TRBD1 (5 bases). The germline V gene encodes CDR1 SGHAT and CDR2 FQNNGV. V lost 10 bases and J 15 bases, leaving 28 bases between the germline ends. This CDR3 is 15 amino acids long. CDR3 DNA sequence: TGTGCCACCAGGTCAGGCAAGGCGTCACCGGGGGTCCTCCACTTT. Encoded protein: CATRSGKASPGVLHF.

The CDR3 protein is CASSLGLLGGYGYTF. As DNA, the CDR3 is TGTGCCAGCAGCCTTGGACTCCTCGGGGGCTATGGCTACACCTTC. V gene TRBV3-1 (or the pseudogene TRBV3-2) combines with J gene TRBJ1-2, with D tentatively TRBD1 (5 bases). From germline, CDR1 is LGHDT and CDR2 YNNKEL (reference sequence). Deletions cut 4 bases from V and 4 bases from J, with 16 bases between. The CDR3 is 15 residues long.

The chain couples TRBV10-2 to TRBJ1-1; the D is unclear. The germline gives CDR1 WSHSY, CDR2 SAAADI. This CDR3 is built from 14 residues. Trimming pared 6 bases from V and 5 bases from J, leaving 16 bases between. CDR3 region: CASRESPLTTEAFF. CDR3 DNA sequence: TGCGCCAGCAGGGAGAGTCCTCTGACAACTGAAGCTTTCTTT.

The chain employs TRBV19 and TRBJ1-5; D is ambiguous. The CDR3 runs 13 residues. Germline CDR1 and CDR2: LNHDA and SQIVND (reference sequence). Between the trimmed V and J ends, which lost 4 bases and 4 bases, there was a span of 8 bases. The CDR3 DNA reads TGTGCCAGTAGTAGAAGGGAGAATCAGCCCCAGCATTTT. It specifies CASSRRENQPQHF.

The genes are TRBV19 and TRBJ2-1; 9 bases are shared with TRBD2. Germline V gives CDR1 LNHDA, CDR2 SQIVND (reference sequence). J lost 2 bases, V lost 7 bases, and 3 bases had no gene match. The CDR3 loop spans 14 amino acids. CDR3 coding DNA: TGTGCCAGTAAGAGACTAGCGGCCTACAATGAGCAGTTCTTC. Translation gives CASKRLAAYNEQFF.

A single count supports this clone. The CDR3 spells CASSVQQGGGNTIYF. The CDR3, as DNA: TGTGCCAGCAGCGTCCAGCAGGGGGGTGGAAACACCATATATTTT. The genes are TRBV9 and TRBJ1-3; TRBD1 matches at 7 bases. This CDR3 has 15 residues. V trimming: 2 bases; J trimming: 3 bases; junction bases outside the gene matches: 5. Germline loops: CDR1 SGDLS, CDR2 YYNGEE.